This T cell receptor (beta chain) was recorded in a study of radiotherapy plus CTLA-4 blockade in lung cancer. For this clone: Its antigen is unidentified.

The CDR3 contains 17 residues. V lost 5 bases to trimming and J lost 6 bases, with 24 bases between them. Germline V gene sequence: CDR1 SGHAT, CDR2 FQNNGV. Data came from immunoSEQ multiplex PCR; TCRdb stores just in-frame clones and leaves some out. The sample yields 15,000 to 20,000 clones, roughly 82% seen once. General study findings and limits: In blood, after radiotherapy plus ipilimumab, tumor-derived TCR clones expanded. Interferon-beta and early blood T cell clone dynamics reportedly predicted response best.

The clonotype comes from a human donor with non-small cell lung cancer whose response to radiotherapy plus ipilimumab could not be evaluated. The sample here was peripheral blood, taken from a patient treated with radiotherapy plus ipilimumab. V is TRBV11-2 and J is TRBJ2-3; the D gene is possibly TRBD1 (5 bases). The CDR3 DNA follows: TGTGCCAGCAGCCTCAGGGCCCGAGCCCAGATACCGGATACGCAGTATTTT. As protein: CASSLRARAQIPDTQYF.